Here is one TCR beta chain with its context. Its recognized antigen is unknown. It has no much larger one-base neighbor in the sample; base qualities were not kept. The CDR3 has 16 amino acids, counting the end cysteine and phenylalanine. CDR3 DNA only is kept here, 48 bases in frame from base 1. The germline V gene specifies SGHRS as CDR1 and YFSETQ as CDR2. The junction carries 17 bases between V and J, which are trimmed by 0 bases and 7 bases respectively. The entry originates in a study of T cells in Graves' hyperthyroidism and ophthalmopathy (dated by TCRdb to about 2019). The study in broad terms: Peripheral blood samples were taken at the time of initial diagnosis, prior to any treatment. TCR V-J signatures able to tell the groups apart were searched for in a discovery cohort of 95 to 100 patients, of whom more than 40 had Graves' ophthalmopathy and about 60 had stable Graves' hyperthyroidism. Prospective prediction of ophthalmopathy was tested in an independent validation cohort consisting of about 19 hyperthyroidism patients and 15 or so patients who later progressed to ophthalmopathy. The approximately 100 discovery patients were randomly split 7:3 into training and test sets. In more than five Graves' hyperthyroidism patients, the study also compared T-cell repertoires from thyroid tissue with T-cell repertoires from blood. After blood sampling, hyperthyroidism patients were treated with methimazole at a starting dose of 30 mg daily, and ophthalmopathy patients were treated with high-dose intravenous methylprednisolone. The paper describes TCR Vbeta CDR3 sequencing of about 140 peripheral blood samples, made up of fewer than 50 ophthalmopathy patients, 70 to 75 hyperthyroidism patients and 17 progressor patients. Study-wide findings and limitations: A 13 V-J signature model separated ophthalmopathy from stable hyperthyroidism, with roughly 88% sensitivity and roughly 82% specificity in cross-validation and 80%/75% in testing. Most expanded thyroid clonotypes (frequency above 0.001) were also detected in blood, a finding suggesting that blood repertoires may reflect thyroid immune responses. No statistical method was used to fix the sample size in advance, and group allocation was not hidden from the investigators. In validation, the model predicted progression to ophthalmopathy with roughly 70% sensitivity and approximately 78% specificity, a median of around 6.6 months before onset.

In the ophthalmopathy patients, disease was moderately to severely active, with a Clinical Activity Score of 3 or more, a NOSPECS grade of 4 or more, and a duration of less than 3 months. Exclusion was applied to patients with uncontrolled infections, other autoimmune diseases, pregnancy or lactation. Clinical symptoms, serum thyroxine and TRAb, thyroid ultrasound, and orbital computed tomography formed the basis for the diagnoses. Ficoll-Paque density gradient centrifugation was used to isolate PBMCs from about 9.4 ml of fresh peripheral blood. Total RNA was extracted using Trizol reagent, and RNA quality was assessed on an Agilent 2100 Bioanalyzer. The TCR beta CDR3 regions were amplified from RNA transcripts. For the first round of RT-PCR on the TCR CDR3, the HTBI primer set was used together with the Qiagen OneStep RT-PCR kit. Libraries were constructed in a second round of multiplex PCR, after which size selection and purification were carried out. Paired-end sequencing of the libraries was performed with 100 bp reads on an Illumina HiSeq2000. Regarding the original processing steps: SOAPnuke was used to process the raw data, with reads discarded if the reads contained adapters or uncalled bases, had a mean Phred below 15, or lacked an exact constant-primer or identifier match. COPE v1.2.5 was used to merge high-quality paired reads, and clonotypes were defined as unique nucleotide sequences. Clonotypes were aligned to IMGT TRBV, TRBD and TRBJ reference segments using MiTCR v1.1. The analysis was restricted to V-J combinations with a frequency above 0.0001, which together covered 99.2% of the repertoires. A TCS score was defined as the ratio between F50 (clonal expansion) and ExV (chaos), using BLOSUM62-based TCRdist between CDR3 peptides within each V-J. Welch's t-statistics and random forest reduced fewer than 600 V-J features to roughly 13, which were used in a naive Bayes classifier (R e1071). The public reads were reanalyzed by TCRdb: fastp trimming at Q25, MiXCR alignment, in-frame beta chains only. Here each entry gathers all rows of one CDR3 protein and keeps the most common genes and DNA. These V and J calls originate from TCRdb's pipeline instead of the authors' own analysis. The sample table holds 450,000 to 550,000 distinct CDR3 sequences, of which less than 25% were seen once. Over 9% of the sample lies in the top ten.

Sequencing used blood. The chain employs TRBV5-1 and TRBJ1-5; no D gene can be assigned with confidence. The origin of this receptor is a woman aged 30 to 39 with Graves' ophthalmopathy. The DNA reads TGCGCCAGCAGCTTGGGAGGGTCTGACCTTGGGCAGCCCCAGCATTTT. Translation gives CASSLGGSDLGQPQHF.